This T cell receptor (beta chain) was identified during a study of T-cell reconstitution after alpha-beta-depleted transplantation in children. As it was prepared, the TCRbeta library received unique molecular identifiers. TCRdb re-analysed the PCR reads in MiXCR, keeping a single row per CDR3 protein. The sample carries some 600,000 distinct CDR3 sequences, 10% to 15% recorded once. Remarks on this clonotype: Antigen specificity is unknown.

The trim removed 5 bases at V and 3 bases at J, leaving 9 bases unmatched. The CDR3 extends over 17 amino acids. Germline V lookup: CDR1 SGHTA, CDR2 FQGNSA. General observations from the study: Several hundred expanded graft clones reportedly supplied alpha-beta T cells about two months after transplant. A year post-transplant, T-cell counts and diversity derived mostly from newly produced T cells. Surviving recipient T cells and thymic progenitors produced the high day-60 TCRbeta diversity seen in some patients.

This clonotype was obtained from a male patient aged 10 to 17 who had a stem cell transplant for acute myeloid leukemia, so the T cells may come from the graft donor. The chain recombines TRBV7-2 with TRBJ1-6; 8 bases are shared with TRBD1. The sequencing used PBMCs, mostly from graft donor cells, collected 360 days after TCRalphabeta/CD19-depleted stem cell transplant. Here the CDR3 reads CASSTHRGDNYNSPLHF. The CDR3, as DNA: TGTGCCAGCAGCACGCACAGGGGGGACAACTATAATTCACCCCTCCACTTT.